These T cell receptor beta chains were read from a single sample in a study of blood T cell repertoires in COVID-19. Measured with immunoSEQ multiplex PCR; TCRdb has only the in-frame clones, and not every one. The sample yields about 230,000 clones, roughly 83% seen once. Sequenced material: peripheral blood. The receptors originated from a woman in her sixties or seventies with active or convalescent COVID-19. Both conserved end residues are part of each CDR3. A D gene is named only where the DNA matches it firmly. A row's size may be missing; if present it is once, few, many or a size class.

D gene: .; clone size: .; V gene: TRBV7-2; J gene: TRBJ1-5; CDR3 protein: CASTPGRGYQPQHF; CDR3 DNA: TGTGCCAGCACCCCGGGGAGGGGTTATCAGCCCCAGCATTTT
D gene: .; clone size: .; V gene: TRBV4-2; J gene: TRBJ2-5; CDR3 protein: CASSQGGGGGNQETQYF; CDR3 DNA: TGTGCCAGCAGCCAAGGTGGGGGCGGGGGAAACCAAGAGACCCAGTACTTC
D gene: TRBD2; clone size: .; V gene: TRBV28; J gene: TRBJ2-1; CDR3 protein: CASGTSGRAGNEQFF; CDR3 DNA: TGTGCCAGCGGGACTAGCGGGAGGGCCGGGAATGAGCAGTTCTTC
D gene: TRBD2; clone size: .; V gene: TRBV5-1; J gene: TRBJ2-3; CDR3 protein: CASSLDLYVAGGSDTQYF; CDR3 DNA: TGCGCCAGCAGCTTGGACCTCTATGTAGCGGGAGGTTCAGATACGCAGTATTTT
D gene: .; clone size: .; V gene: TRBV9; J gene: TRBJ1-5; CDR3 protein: CASSVCRDSNQPQHF; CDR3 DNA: TGTGCCAGCAGCGTATGTCGGGATAGCAATCAGCCCCAGCATTTT
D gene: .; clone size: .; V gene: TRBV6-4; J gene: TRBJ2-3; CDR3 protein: CAGDDDTGGPSGAIDTQYF; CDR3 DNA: TGTGCCGGGGACGATGATACCGGGGGGCCGAGCGGTGCAATAGATACGCAGTATTTT
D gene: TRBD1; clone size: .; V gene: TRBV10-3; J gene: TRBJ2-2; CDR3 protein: CAISYGQATGTGELFF; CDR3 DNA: TGTGCCATCAGTTATGGACAGGCCACAGGGACCGGGGAGCTGTTTTTT
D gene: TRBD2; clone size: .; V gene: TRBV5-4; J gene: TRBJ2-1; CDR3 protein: CASSLDASGHNEQFF; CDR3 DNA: TGTGCCAGCAGCTTGGACGCTAGCGGGCACAATGAGCAGTTCTTC
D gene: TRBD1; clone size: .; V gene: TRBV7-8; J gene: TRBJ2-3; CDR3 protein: CASSPTGADTQYF; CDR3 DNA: TGTGCCAGCAGCCCAACAGGGGCAGATACGCAGTATTTT
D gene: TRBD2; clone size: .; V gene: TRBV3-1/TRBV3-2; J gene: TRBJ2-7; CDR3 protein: CASSQGAGGVAATYEQYF; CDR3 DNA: TGTGCCAGCAGCCAAGGGGCCGGGGGGGTAGCGGCCACCTACGAGCAGTACTTC
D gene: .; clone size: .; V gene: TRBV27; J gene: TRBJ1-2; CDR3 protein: CASSATGYRGYTF; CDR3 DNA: TGTGCCAGCAGTGCCACAGGGTATCGGGGCTACACCTTC
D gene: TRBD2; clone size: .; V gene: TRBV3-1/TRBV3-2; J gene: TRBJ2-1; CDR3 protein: CASSHSRGLAGFAYNEQFF; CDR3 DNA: TGTGCCAGCAGCCATTCCCGGGGGCTAGCGGGGTTCGCCTACAATGAGCAGTTCTTC
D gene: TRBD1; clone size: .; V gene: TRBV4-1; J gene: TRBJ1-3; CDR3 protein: CASSQEPGRGAGNTIYF; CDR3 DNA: TGCGCCAGCAGCCAAGAGCCTGGCAGGGGGGCTGGAAACACCATATATTTT
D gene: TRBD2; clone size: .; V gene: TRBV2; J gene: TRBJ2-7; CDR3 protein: CATSGTSGKRDEQYF; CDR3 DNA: TGTGCCACCTCCGGGACTAGCGGGAAGCGGGACGAGCAGTACTTC
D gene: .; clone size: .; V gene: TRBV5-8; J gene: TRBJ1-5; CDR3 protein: CASSPGGIYDQPQHF; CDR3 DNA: TGTGCCAGCAGCCCGGGGGGCATTTACGATCAGCCCCAGCATTTT
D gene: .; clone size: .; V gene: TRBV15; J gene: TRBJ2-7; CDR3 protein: CATRSSDPSLEQYF; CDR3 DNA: TGTGCCACAAGATCTAGCGACCCCTCCCTGGAGCAGTACTTC
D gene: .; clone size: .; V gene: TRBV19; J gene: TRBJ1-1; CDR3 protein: CASSTPGARDTEAFF; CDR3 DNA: TGTGCCAGTAGTACCCCGGGAGCAAGGGACACTGAAGCTTTCTTT
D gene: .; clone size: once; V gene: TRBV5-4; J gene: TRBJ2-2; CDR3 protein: CASSPTGRRNTGELFF; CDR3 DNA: TGTGCCAGCAGCCCCACAGGGCGAAGGAACACCGGGGAGCTGTTTTTT
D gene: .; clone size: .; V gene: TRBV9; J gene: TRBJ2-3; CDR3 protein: CASSAGADTQYF; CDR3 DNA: TGTGCCAGCAGCGCAGGTGCAGATACGCAGTATTTT
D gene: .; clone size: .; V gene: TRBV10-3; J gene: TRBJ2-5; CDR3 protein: CAISGSDPSSEETQYF; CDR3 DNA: TGTGCCATCAGTGGTAGCGACCCATCATCTGAAGAGACCCAGTACTTC
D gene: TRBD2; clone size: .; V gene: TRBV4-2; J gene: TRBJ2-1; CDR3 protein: CASSQGSGLAVNEQFF; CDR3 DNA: TGTGCCAGCAGCCAGGGATCGGGACTAGCGGTGAATGAGCAGTTCTTC
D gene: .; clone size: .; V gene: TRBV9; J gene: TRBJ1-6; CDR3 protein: CASSVEGELYYSPLHF; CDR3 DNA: TGTGCCAGCAGCGTAGAAGGAGAACTGTATTATTCACCCCTCCACTTT
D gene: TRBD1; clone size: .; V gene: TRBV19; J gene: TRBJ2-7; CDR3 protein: CASRGTGTYYEQYF; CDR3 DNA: TGTGCCAGTAGGGGGACAGGGACGTACTACGAGCAGTACTTC
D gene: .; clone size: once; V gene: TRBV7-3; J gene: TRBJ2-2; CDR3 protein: CASSPRGGELFF; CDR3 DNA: TGTGCCAGCAGCCCCCGCGGCGGGGAGCTGTTTTTT
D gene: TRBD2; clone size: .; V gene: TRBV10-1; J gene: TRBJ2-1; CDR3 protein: CASTDGGSHPKAQFF; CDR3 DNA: TGCGCCAGCACCGACGGGGGGTCCCATCCTAAGGCGCAGTTCTTC
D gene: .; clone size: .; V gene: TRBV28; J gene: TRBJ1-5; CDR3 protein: CASASGQGPSQPQHF; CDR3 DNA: TGTGCCAGCGCATCTGGCCAGGGGCCTAGCCAGCCCCAGCATTTT
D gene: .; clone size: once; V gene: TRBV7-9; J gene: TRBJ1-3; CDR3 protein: CASSRDSLGNTIYF; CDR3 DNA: TGTGCCAGCAGCCGCGACAGTCTTGGAAACACCATATATTTT
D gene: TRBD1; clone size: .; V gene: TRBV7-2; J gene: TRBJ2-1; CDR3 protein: CASSSQGAYNEQFF; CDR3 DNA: TGTGCCAGCAGCTCACAGGGGGCCTACAATGAGCAGTTCTTC
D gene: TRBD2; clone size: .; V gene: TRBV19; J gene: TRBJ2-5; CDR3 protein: CASTRVAGGPETQYF; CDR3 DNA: TGTGCCAGTACCCGGGTGGCGGGGGGGCCGGAGACCCAGTACTTC
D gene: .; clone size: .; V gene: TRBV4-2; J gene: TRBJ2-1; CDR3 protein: CASSQESASNEQFF; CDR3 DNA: TGTGCCAGCAGCCAAGAATCGGCTAGTAATGAGCAGTTCTTC
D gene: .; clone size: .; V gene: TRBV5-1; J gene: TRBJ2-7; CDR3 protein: CASSLVGGGYEQYF; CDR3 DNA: TGCGCCAGCAGCTTGGTGGGAGGGGGCTACGAGCAGTACTTC
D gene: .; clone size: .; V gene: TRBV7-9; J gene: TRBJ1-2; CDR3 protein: CASSLDRGRDYGYTF; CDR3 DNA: TGTGCCAGCAGCTTAGACCGGGGTAGGGACTATGGCTACACCTTC
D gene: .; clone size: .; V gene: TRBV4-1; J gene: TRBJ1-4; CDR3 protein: CASSQDPRVNEKLFF; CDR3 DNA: TGCGCCAGCAGCCAAGATCCCAGGGTTAATGAAAAACTGTTTTTT
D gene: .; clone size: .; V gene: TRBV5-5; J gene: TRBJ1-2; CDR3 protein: CASSFQGYGYTF; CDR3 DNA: TGTGCCAGCAGCTTCCAGGGCTATGGCTACACCTTC
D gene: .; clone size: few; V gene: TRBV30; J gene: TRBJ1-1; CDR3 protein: CAEGNGNTEAFF; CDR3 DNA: TGTGCCGAGGGAAACGGGAACACTGAAGCTTTCTTT
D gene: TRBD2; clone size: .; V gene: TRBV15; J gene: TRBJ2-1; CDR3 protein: CATSRARLAGLNNEQFF; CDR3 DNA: TGTGCCACCAGCAGGGCCAGACTAGCAGGACTCAACAATGAGCAGTTCTTC
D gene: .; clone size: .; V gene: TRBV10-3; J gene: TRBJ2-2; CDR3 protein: CAISDQQRDITGELFF; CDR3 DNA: TGTGCCATCAGTGACCAGCAAAGGGACATAACCGGGGAGCTGTTTTTT
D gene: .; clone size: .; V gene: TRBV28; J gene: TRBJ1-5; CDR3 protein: CASVDSNQPQHF; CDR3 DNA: TGTGCCAGCGTAGATAGCAATCAGCCCCAGCATTTT
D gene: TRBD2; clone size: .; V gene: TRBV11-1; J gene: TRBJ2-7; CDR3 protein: CASSLGLAGGTEQYF; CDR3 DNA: TGTGCCAGCAGCTTAGGACTAGCGGGAGGGACCGAGCAGTACTTC
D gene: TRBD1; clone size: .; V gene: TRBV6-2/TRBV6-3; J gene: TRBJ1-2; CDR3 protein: CASNPTGAANYGYTF; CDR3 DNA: TGTGCCAGCAACCCGACAGGGGCAGCTAACTATGGCTACACCTTC
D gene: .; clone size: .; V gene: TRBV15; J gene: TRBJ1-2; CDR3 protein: CATSRDRGTRVDGYTF; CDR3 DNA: TGTGCCACCAGCAGAGATAGGGGGACCAGGGTTGATGGCTACACCTTC
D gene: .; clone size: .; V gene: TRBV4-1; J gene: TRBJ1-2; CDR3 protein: CASSQDGGGGGYGYTF; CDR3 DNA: TGCGCCAGCAGCCAAGATGGCGGGGGGGGAGGGTATGGCTACACCTTC
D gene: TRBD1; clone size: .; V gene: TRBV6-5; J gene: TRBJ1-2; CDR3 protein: CASSYSKTGVNYGYTF; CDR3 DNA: TGTGCCAGCAGTTACTCGAAGACAGGGGTTAACTATGGCTACACCTTC
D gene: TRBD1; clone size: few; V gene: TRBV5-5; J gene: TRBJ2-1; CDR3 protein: CASSRGPGTAVGGFF; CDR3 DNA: TGTGCCAGCAGCCGAGGTCCCGGGACAGCAGTGGGTGGGTTCTTC
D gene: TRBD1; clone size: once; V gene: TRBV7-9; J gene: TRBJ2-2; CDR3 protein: CASSPRSGTGLGGELFF; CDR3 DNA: TGTGCCAGCAGCCCACGATCCGGGACAGGGCTGGGCGGGGAGCTGTTTTTT
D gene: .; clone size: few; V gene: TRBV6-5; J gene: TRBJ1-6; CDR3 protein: CASTSRRDNSPLHF; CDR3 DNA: TGTGCCAGCACTTCGCGACGGGATAATTCACCCCTCCACTTT
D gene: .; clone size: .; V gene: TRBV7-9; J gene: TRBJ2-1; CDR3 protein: CASSLTLSSYNEQFF; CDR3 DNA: TGTGCCAGCAGCTTAACCCTGAGCTCCTACAATGAGCAGTTCTTC
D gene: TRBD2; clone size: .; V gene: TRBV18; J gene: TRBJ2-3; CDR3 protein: CASSPGIAGEKTDTQYF; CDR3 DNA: TGTGCCAGCTCACCCGGAATAGCGGGAGAGAAGACAGATACGCAGTATTTT
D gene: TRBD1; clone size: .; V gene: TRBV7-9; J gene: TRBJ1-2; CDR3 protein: CASSGDSHYGYTF; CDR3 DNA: TGTGCCAGCAGCGGGGACAGCCACTATGGCTACACCTTC
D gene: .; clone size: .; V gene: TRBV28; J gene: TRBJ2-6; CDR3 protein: CATTGLSGANVLTF; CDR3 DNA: TGTGCCACCACTGGACTTTCTGGGGCCAACGTCCTGACTTTC
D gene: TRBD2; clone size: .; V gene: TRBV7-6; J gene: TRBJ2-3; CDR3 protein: CASSSLPGLATDTQYF; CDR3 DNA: TGTGCCAGCAGCTCTCTCCCGGGACTAGCAACAGATACGCAGTATTTT
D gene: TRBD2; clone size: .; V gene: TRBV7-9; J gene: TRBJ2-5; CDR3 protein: CASARLAGEEETQYF; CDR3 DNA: TGTGCCAGCGCCCGACTAGCGGGAGAAGAAGAGACCCAGTACTTC
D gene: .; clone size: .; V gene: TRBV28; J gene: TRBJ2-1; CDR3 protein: CASSLIGSYNEQFF; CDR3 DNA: TGTGCCAGCAGTTTAATCGGTTCCTACAATGAGCAGTTCTTC
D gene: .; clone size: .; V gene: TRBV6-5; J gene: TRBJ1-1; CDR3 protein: CASTPPGNTEAFF; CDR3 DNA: TGTGCCAGCACCCCTCCCGGGAACACTGAAGCTTTCTTT
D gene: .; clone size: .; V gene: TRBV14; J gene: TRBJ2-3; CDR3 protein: CATSQGYEDTQYF; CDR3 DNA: TGTGCCACCTCCCAGGGTTACGAGGATACGCAGTATTTT
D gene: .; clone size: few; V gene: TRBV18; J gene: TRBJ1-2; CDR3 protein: CASSPTFRGQGYTF; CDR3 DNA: TGTGCCAGCTCACCAACTTTTCGAGGGCAAGGCTACACCTTC
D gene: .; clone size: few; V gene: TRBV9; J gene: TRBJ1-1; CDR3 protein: CASSVGRYTEAFF; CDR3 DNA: TGTGCCAGCAGCGTAGGTCGGTACACTGAAGCTTTCTTT
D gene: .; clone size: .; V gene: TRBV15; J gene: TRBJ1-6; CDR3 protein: CATSRGNRDGSPLHF; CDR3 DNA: TGTGCCACCAGCAGAGGGAACAGGGACGGATCACCCCTCCACTTT